This TCR beta chain was sequenced for a study of blood T cell repertoires in COVID-19 (dated by TCRdb to the early 2020s). Concerning the study at large: The collaborator samples originated in the United States, Italy and Spain and spanned the acute and convalescent phases of COVID-19. The material from the prospective study consisted of cDNA or gDNA derived from T cells, B-cell-depleted T cells, or PBMCs. Subjects who had been exposed to COVID-19, were actively infected with it, or had recovered from it provided the deeply sampled blood TCRbeta repertoires that made up the dataset. A freely available public database, intended as a resource for researchers studying the immune response to SARS-CoV-2, is where the repertoires were released. Samples were obtained from the ongoing ImmuneRACE study (first 160 participants) and from 1,200 or so subjects provided by 6 global collaborators. Nearly every sample came with metadata listing a de-identified subject ID, COVID-19 status, age in years and sex. HLA class I and class II types, where available, came from metadata supplied by the sample provider rather than from assay-based typing.

TCRbeta CDR3 regions were amplified from genomic DNA using the immunoSEQ Assay, a bias-controlled multiplex PCR. The authors' pipeline ran thus. The number of nucleated cells in each sample was estimated from the amplification of reference gene primers within the assay. To quantify the absolute abundance of each unique TCRbeta CDR3 rearrangement, sequence reads were collapsed and filtered. Productive Simpson clonality was computed per sample as the square root of Simpson's diversity index over productive rearrangements. This immuneACCESS table, as held by TCRdb, lists in-frame sequences with V and J called but not all clones. Of the missing ones, under half trace to an unresolved V gene in checked studies; the others have no known cause. That table is the source of V, J and clone size, and D and trimming were worked out from the DNA. The sample yields fewer than 350,000 clones; 81% were counted once. The top ten clonotypes cover around 2.9% of the sample.

Here V drops 4 bases and J drops 10 bases, and the junction holds 8 bases not matched to any gene. The CDR3 numbers 13 residues from cysteine through phenylalanine. CDR3 DNA is the only sequence kept; it has 39 bases, read in frame from the first base. Of note for this clone: The antigen it recognizes is unknown. The input lacks base qualities; no much larger clone sits a single base away.

Overall study results and their limits: Clinical and demographic metadata were provided uncurated, with the amount varying by source and participant.

Each collaborating institution followed its own protocols to collect whole blood in K2EDTA tubes. For TCRbeta analysis, collaborator samples were shipped as frozen whole blood, as isolated PBMCs, or as DNA extracted from either sample type. Sequencing was carried out using peripheral blood. The receptor's source is a woman aged 60-75 years with active or convalescent COVID-19. The rearranged segments are TRBV12-3 or TRBV12-4 and TRBJ1-1, with 8 middle bases fitting TRBD1. At the DNA level, the sequence is TGTGCCAGCAGTTGGGAACAGGGGGAGGGAGCTTTCTTT. Translated, this is CASSWEQGEGAFF.